One sample yielded the 22 T cell receptor beta chains listed below, sequenced in a study of T cells in Graves' hyperthyroidism and ophthalmopathy. Researchers took RNA transcripts and amplified the TCR beta CDR3 regions from them. HTBI primers were used for first-round RT-PCR of the TCR CDR3. TCRdb reprocessed the multiplex PCR reads via MiXCR and lists one record per CDR3 protein. The sample comprises around 380,000 distinct CDR3 sequences, roughly 13% of which are singletons, and under 25% rests with the top ten. Sequencing input: blood. Receptors originate from a man aged 30 to 45 with Graves' hyperthyroidism that later progressed to Graves' ophthalmopathy.

This chain uses TRBV9 with TRBJ2-1, with D perhaps given as TRBD1 or TRBD2 (5 bases each). Germline V gene sequence: CDR1 SGDLS, CDR2 YYNGEE. V lost 5 bases, J lost 8 bases, and 20 bases lay in between. This CDR3 has 15 residues. CDR3 loop: CASRKGGGSRDEQFF. As DNA, the CDR3 is TGTGCCAGCAGGAAAGGTGGGGGATCGAGAGATGAGCAGTTCTTC.

This clonotype was seen ten or more times. This sequence joins TRBV28 and TRBJ1-5, with D maybe TRBD1 (5 bases). Trimming took off 5 bases at V and 7 bases at J, with 12 bases between the two ends. The germline CDR1 and CDR2 sequences are MDHEN and SYDVKM. There are 13 residues in the CDR3. CDR3 region: CASSTPGSQPQHF. CDR3 DNA sequence: TGTGCCAGCAGTACCCCAGGGAGCCAGCCCCAGCATTTT. Supplemented by reference TRBV28 and TRBJ1-5, the full variable domain reads DVKVTQSSRYLVKRTGEKVFLECVQDMDHENMFWYRQDPGLGLRLIYFSYDVKMKEKGDIPEGYSVSREKKERFSLILESASTNQTSMYLCASSTPGSQPQHFGDGTRLSIL.

In its sample, this clonotype was seen many times. This rearrangement joins TRBV7-2 to TRBJ2-2, with 14 bases matching TRBD2. V lost 3 bases, J lost 7 bases, and 10 bases stayed unmatched. Germline CDR1 and CDR2: SGHTA and FQGNSA. This CDR3 has 18 amino acids. The CDR3 bases are TGTGCCAGCAGCTTGGCGACTAGCGGGGGGGCCATGATCGGGGAGCTGTTTTTT. Protein product: CASSLATSGGAMIGELFF. Full variable domain (remainder filled in from reference TRBV7-2 and TRBJ2-2): GAGVSQSPSNKVTEKGKDVELRCDPISGHTALYWYRQSLGQGLEFLIYFQGNSAPDKSGLPSDRFSAERTGGSVSTLTIQRTQQEDSAVYLCASSLATSGGAMIGELFFGEGSRLTVL.

CDR3 amino acids: CASSTMAGRGEKLFF. The DNA for the CDR3 is TGTGCCAGCAGCACCATGGCGGGGAGGGGTGAAAAACTGTTTTTT. This chain joins TRBV11-2 and TRBJ1-4; TRBD1 is a possible D gene (5 bases). V gave up 5 bases and J gave up 7 bases, with 17 bases separating them. The germline gives CDR1 SGHAT, CDR2 FQNNGV. The CDR3 consists of 15 residues.

Many counts were recorded for this clonotype. This chain links TRBV11-2 with TRBJ2-5, with D perhaps TRBD1 (6 bases). V lost 3 bases and J lost 5, with 10 bases in between. Germline assignment: CDR1 SGHAT and CDR2 FQNNGV. The CDR3 sequence is 13 residues long. The CDR3 loop is CASSLGHGETQYF. DNA for the CDR3: TGTGCCAGCAGCTTGGGACATGGGGAGACCCAGTACTTC.

The rearrangement links TRBV9 to TRBJ1-2; tentatively, D is TRBD1 (6 bases). The CDR3 contains 15 residues. CDR1 and CDR2 from the germline V gene are SGDLS and YYNGEE. Trimming stripped 0 bases from V and 0 bases from J, with 9 bases between. The CDR3 loop is CASSVEQGSNYGYTF. The CDR3 nucleotides are TGTGCCAGCAGCGTAGAGCAGGGGTCTAACTATGGCTACACCTTC.

The chain employs TRBV27 and TRBJ1-5; D is perhaps TRBD1 (5 bases). V shed 6 bases and J shed 6 bases, with 15 bases lying between them. This CDR3 region has 14 residues. CDR1 MNHEY and CDR2 SMNVEV come from the germline V gene (reference sequence). Here the CDR3 reads CASRGKGVSQPQHF. The CDR3 nucleotides are TGTGCCAGCAGAGGGAAAGGGGTCAGTCAGCCCCAGCATTTT.

Ten or more counts support this clonotype. The chain employs TRBV30 and TRBJ1-6; the match to TRBD1 covers 8 bases. J lost 10 bases, V lost 5 bases, and 7 bases had no gene match. The germline V gene encodes CDR1 GTSNPN and CDR2 SVGIG (reference sequence). The CDR3 consists of 13 residues. CDR3 sequence (DNA): TGTGCCTGGGGCCGGACAGGGCGATCACCCCTCCACTTT. It codes for CAWGRTGRSPLHF.

This clonotype has just one count. The genes are TRBV7-2 and TRBJ2-3; D is possibly TRBD2 (5 bases). V lost 4 bases and J lost 0, with 14 bases in between. Germline V gene lookup returns CDR1 SGHTA and CDR2 FQGNSA. CDR3 size: 16 residues. The CDR3 loop reads CASSSPTISSTDTQYF. The CDR3 bases are TGTGCCAGCAGCTCCCCGACTATATCTAGCACAGATACGCAGTATTTT.

This chain joins TRBV18 and TRBJ1-4; the match to TRBD1 covers 7 bases. There are 15 residues in the CDR3. With 5 bases clipped from V and 4 bases from J, the junction kept 7 bases outside the gene matches. CDR1 and CDR2 (germline): KGHSH, LQKENI. CDR3 nucleotide sequence: TGTGCCAGCTCATCGACAGGGAGGGGTAATGAAAAACTGTTTTTT. Translating it yields CASSSTGRGNEKLFF.

This chain joins TRBV9 and TRBJ2-3; possibly TRBD1 for D (6 bases). Trimming pared 3 bases from V and 4 bases from J, leaving 15 bases between. CDR1 and CDR2 from the germline V gene are SGDLS and YYNGEE. The CDR3 is 15 amino acids. CDR3 in DNA: TGTGCCAGCAGCGATCAGGGGACCGCCCCAGATACGCAGTATTTT. Encoded protein: CASSDQGTAPDTQYF.

This clonotype appeared many times. The chain recombines TRBV2 with TRBJ2-7; the match to TRBD1 covers 7 bases. J lost 4 bases, V lost 1 base, and 4 bases had no gene match. This CDR3 spans 14 amino acids. Looked up from germline, CDR1 is SNHLY and CDR2 is FYNNEI. DNA for the CDR3: TGTGCCAGCAGTGAAGGAGGGGGCGCTTACGAGCAGTACTTC. Residues: CASSEGGGAYEQYF. The whole variable domain, remainder taken from reference TRBV2 and TRBJ2-7, is EPEVTQTPSHQVTQMGQEVILRCVPISNHLYFYWYRQILGQKVEFLVSFYNNEISEKSEIFDDQFSVERPDGSNFTLKIRSTKLEDSAMYFCASSEGGGAYEQYFGPGTRLTVT.

This chain uses TRBV20-1 with TRBJ2-7; the match to TRBD1 covers 7 bases. Germline V gives CDR1 DFQATT, CDR2 SNEGSKA (reference sequence). The CDR3 has 12 amino acids. Trimming removed 4 bases from V and 2 bases from J; junction bases left unmatched: 2. DNA of the CDR3: TGCAGTGCTAAGACAGGGACCTACGAGCAGTACTTC. Its translation is CSAKTGTYEQYF.

This clonotype was detected many times. The chain links TRBV3-1 to TRBJ1-4; perhaps TRBD1 as D (5 bases). The V and J ends lost 3 bases and 0 bases respectively, with 8 bases between them. CDR3 length: 15 amino acids. Germline V gives CDR1 LGHDT, CDR2 YNNKEL (reference sequence). The CDR3 DNA follows: TGTGCCAGCAGCCACGACAGTGCAACTAATGAAAAACTGTTTTTT. It codes for CASSHDSATNEKLFF.

In its sample, this clonotype was seen many times. The chain uses TRBV3-1 and TRBJ1-2; no clear D gene. This CDR3 contains 13 residues. Germline V gene lookup returns CDR1 LGHDT and CDR2 YNNKEL (reference sequence). V gave up 1 base and J gave up 8 bases, with 11 bases separating them. The CDR3 is CASSQAGPYGYTF. CDR3 nucleotides: TGTGCCAGCAGCCAAGCTGGCCCGTACGGCTACACCTTC. The variable domain in full, completed from reference TRBV3-1 and TRBJ1-2, reads DTAVSQTPKYLVTQMGNDKSIKCEQNLGHDTMYWYKQDSKKFLKIMFSYNNKELIINETVPNRFSPKSPDKAHLNLHINSLELGDSAVYFCASSQAGPYGYTFGSGTRLTVV.

V is TRBV4-2 and J is TRBJ1-5; D gene unclear. Trimming removed 0 bases from V and 1 base from J, with 7 bases in between. This CDR3 has 15 residues. Germline V gene sequence: CDR1 LGHNA, CDR2 YNFKEQ. Here the CDR3 DNA reads TGTGCCAGCAGCCAAGACGGCCAAAGCAATCAGCCCCAGCATTTT. Translation gives CASSQDGQSNQPQHF.

Remarks on this clonotype: One end of the junction varies from germline; a read error may be responsible. The V call is TRBV19, the J call TRBJ1-5; TRBD1 is a possible D gene (6 bases). Germline V CDR1 and CDR2: LNHDA, SQIVND (reference sequence). The CDR3 is 18 residues long. The CDR3 DNA follows: TGTGCCATTAGTATAGACCCCTTACAGGGATTAAGCAATCAGCCCCAGCATTTT. It codes for CAISIDPLQGLSNQPQHF.

The rearrangement links TRBV3-1 to TRBJ1-1; 9 nucleotides line up with TRBD1. V dropped 8 bases and J dropped 7; count of bases not matched to a gene: 11. CDR1 is LGHDT, CDR2 YNNKEL, per germline (reference sequence). The CDR3 has 14 amino acids. Written as DNA, the CDR3 is TGTGCCAGCGGCCGAACCGGGACAGGGTTTGAAGCTTTCTTT. Residues: CASGRTGTGFEAFF.

This clonotype was counted many times. The chain couples TRBV11-2 to TRBJ2-7; D assignment may be TRBD1 or TRBD2 (5 bases each). CDR3 size: 14 residues. V was cut by 4 bases and J by 3 bases, with 13 bases left in between. Germline CDR1 reads SGHAT; CDR2 reads FQNNGV. This CDR3 is CASSWGRSVYEQYF. For the CDR3, the DNA is TGTGCCAGCAGCTGGGGGAGATCGGTCTACGAGCAGTACTTC.

There are a few counts of this clonotype. The CDR3 sequence is CASSDLLAAGYTF. CDR3 nucleotides: TGTGCCAGCAGCGACCTCCTTGCGGCTGGCTACACCTTC. The V gene is TRBV6-2 or TRBV6-3, the J gene TRBJ1-2; D ambiguous. CDR1 is MNHEY and CDR2 is SVGEGT in the germline V gene. V was cut by 6 bases and J by 7 bases, with 15 bases left in between. This CDR3 has 13 residues.

J is TRBJ2-5 and V is TRBV27, with D hard to call. Per germline, CDR1 MNHEY and CDR2 SMNVEV (reference sequence). The CDR3 has 15 residues. The V and J ends lost 2 bases and 5 bases respectively, with 15 bases between them. The CDR3 protein is CASSLNVAGSETQYF. In nucleotides, the CDR3 is TGTGCCAGCAGTTTAAACGTGGCAGGCTCCGAGACCCAGTACTTC.

This clonotype was counted at least ten times. The chain is built from TRBV7-2 and TRBJ2-1; weak D call: TRBD1 (6 bases). CDR3 length: 16 amino acids. V was pared by 5 bases and J by 0 bases, with 14 bases between. Germline loops: CDR1 SGHTA, CDR2 FQGNSA. CDR3 residues: CASSPQGSLSYNEQFF. The CDR3 nucleotides read TGTGCCAGCAGCCCACAGGGTAGCCTCTCCTACAATGAGCAGTTCTTC.